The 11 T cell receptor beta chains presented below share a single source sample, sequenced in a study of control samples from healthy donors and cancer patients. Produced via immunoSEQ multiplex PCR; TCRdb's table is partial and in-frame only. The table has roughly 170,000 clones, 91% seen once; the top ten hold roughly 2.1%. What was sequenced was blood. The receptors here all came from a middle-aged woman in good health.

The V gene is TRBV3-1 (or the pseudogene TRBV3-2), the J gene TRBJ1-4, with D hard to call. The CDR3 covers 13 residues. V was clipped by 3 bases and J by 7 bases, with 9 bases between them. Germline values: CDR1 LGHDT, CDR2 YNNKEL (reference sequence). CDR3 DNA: TGTGCCAGCAGCCAGGGCCCTCTTGAAAAACTGTTTTTT. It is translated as CASSQGPLEKLFF.

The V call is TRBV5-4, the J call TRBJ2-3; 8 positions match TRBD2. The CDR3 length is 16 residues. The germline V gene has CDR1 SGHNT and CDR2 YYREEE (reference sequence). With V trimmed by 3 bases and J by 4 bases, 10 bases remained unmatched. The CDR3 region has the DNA TGTGCCAGCAGCTCGGACGGGGGGGCCGGGGCAGATACGCAGTATTTT. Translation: CASSSDGGAGADTQYF.

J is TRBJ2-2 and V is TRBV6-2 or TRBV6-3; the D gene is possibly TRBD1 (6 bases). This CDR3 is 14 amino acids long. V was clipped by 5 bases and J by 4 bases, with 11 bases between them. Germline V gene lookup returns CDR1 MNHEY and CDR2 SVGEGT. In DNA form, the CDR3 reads TGTGCCAGCAGTCCCGGACAGCCCACCGGGGAGCTGTTTTTT. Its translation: CASSPGQPTGELFF.

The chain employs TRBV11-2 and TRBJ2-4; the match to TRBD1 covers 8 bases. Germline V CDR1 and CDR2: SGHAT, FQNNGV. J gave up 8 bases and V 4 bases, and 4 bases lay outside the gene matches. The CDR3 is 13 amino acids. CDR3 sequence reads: CASSYDRGDIQYF. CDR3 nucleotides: TGTGCCAGCAGCTATGACAGGGGTGACATTCAGTACTTC.

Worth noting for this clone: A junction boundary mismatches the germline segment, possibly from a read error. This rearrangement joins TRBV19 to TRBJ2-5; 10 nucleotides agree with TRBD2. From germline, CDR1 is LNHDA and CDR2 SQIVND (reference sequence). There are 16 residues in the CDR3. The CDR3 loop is CASSIWSAGGEETQYF. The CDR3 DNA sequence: TGTGCCAGCAGTATATGGTCAGCGGGGGGGGAGGAGACCCAGTACTTC.

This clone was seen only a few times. The CDR3: CASSFRAGGSSPLHF. DNA for the CDR3: TGTGCCAGCAGTTTCCGGGCAGGGGGAAGTTCACCCCTCCACTTT. The rearrangement uses TRBV28 and TRBJ1-6; TRBD1 matches at 7 bases. Trimming took 3 bases from V and 9 from J; bases not matched to a gene: 8. The CDR3 is 15 amino acids. Germline lookup yields CDR1 MDHEN and CDR2 SYDVKM.

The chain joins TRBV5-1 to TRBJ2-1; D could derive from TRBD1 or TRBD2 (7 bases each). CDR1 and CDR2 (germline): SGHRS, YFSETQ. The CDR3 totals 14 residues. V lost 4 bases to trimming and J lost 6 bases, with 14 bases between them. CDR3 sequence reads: CASSITGEGNEQFF. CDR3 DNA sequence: TGCGCCAGCAGCATCACAGGGGAGGGCAATGAGCAGTTCTTC. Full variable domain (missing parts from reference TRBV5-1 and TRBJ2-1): KAGVTQTPRYLIKTRGQQVTLSCSPISGHRSVSWYQQTPGQGLQFLFEYFSETQRNKGNFPGRFSGRQFSNSRSEMNVSTLELGDSALYLCASSITGEGNEQFFGPGTRLTVL.

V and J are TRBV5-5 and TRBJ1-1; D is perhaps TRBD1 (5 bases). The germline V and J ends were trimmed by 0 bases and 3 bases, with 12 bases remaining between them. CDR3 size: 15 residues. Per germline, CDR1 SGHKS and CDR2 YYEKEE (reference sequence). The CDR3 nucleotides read TGTGCCAGCAGCTTGGTAGGGCAGGGTTACACTGAAGCTTTCTTT. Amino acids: CASSLVGQGYTEAFF.

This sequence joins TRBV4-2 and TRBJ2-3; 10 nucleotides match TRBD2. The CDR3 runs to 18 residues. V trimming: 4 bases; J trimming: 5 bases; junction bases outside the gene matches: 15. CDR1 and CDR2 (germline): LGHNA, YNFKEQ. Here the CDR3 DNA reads TGTGCCAGCAGCCCAGAAAATGTAGCGGGGGGCCTTGGAGATACGCAGTATTTT. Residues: CASSPENVAGGLGDTQYF.

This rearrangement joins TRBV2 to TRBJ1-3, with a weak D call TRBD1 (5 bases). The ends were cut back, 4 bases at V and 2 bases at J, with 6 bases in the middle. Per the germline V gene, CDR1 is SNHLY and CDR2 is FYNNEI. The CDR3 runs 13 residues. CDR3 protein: CASSGGPGNTIYF. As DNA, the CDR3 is TGTGCCAGCAGTGGGGGACCTGGAAACACCATATATTTT.

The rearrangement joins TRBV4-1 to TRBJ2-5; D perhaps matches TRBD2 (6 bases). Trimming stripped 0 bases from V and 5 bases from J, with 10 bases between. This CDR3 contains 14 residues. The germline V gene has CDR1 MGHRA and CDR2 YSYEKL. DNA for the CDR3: TGCGCCAGCAGCCAAGACGGGGGTCACGAGACCCAGTACTTC. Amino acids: CASSQDGGHETQYF.